This TCR beta chain was sequenced for a study of graft-versus-host responses after intestinal transplantation. The CDR3 contains 14 residues. Per germline, CDR1 ENHRY and CDR2 SYGVKD. Trimming removed 8 bases from V and 7 bases from J; junction bases left unmatched: 9. This clone has just a few counts. Intraepithelial and lamina propria lymphocytes were freed from processed graft tissue. The protocol was immunoSEQ multiplex PCR, while the TCRdb copy is restricted to in-frame clones and leaves out a portion. The repertoire holds fewer than 25,000 clones, roughly four fifths seen once, with under 4% in the top ten.

V gene TRBV10-3 combines with J gene TRBJ2-2; 8 bases line up with TRBD1. The input for sequencing was ileum tissue, taken 12 days after intestinal transplant. The receptor's source is a human patient who received an intestinal transplant, so some T cells may come from the graft donor. CDR3 DNA sequence: TGTGCCATCGGCAAGGACAGGGTGGGCGGGGAGCTGTTTTTT. It translates to CAIGKDRVGGELFF.